This is a list of T cell receptor beta chains from one sample in a study of cytomegalovirus exposure and HLA in healthy donors. TCRdb's copy holds only in-frame clones and misses some; the assay was immunoSEQ multiplex PCR. The repertoire has roughly 120,000 clones, roughly 88% of them found once; the top ten carry less than 2%. Sequenced input: PBMCs. Receptor source: a man younger than 35 in good health and CMV-seronegative. Each CDR3 is given with its conserved first and last residue. Each record gives: CDR3 protein, CDR3 DNA, D gene, V gene, clone size, J gene. A D gene is named only where the DNA matches it firmly. The size field is filled for only some rows; it gives once, few, many or a size class.

cdr3_aa: CASSAWGRTKGNEQFF; cdr3_nt: TGTGCCAGCAGTGCGTGGGGGAGGACTAAGGGCAATGAGCAGTTCTTC; d_call: NA; v_call: TRBV2; clone_size: NA; j_call: TRBJ2-1
cdr3_aa: CASSASGRNTEAFF; cdr3_nt: TGTGCCAGCAGTGCCTCCGGGAGGAACACTGAAGCTTTCTTT; d_call: NA; v_call: TRBV25-1; clone_size: NA; j_call: TRBJ1-1
cdr3_aa: CASIYDGGDYNEQFF; cdr3_nt: TGTGCCAGCATCTACGATGGAGGGGACTACAATGAGCAGTTCTTC; d_call: NA; v_call: TRBV2; clone_size: NA; j_call: TRBJ2-1
cdr3_aa: CAWGRGVDYGYTF; cdr3_nt: TGTGCCTGGGGAAGGGGCGTGGACTATGGCTACACCTTC; d_call: NA; v_call: TRBV30; clone_size: NA; j_call: TRBJ1-2
cdr3_aa: CASRFGTRYDNEQFF; cdr3_nt: TGTGCCAGCCGATTTGGGACTAGATACGACAATGAGCAGTTCTTC; d_call: TRBD2; v_call: TRBV2; clone_size: NA; j_call: TRBJ2-1
cdr3_aa: CASSFGPGERGYTF; cdr3_nt: TGCGCCAGCAGCTTTGGTCCAGGGGAGCGGGGCTACACCTTC; d_call: NA; v_call: TRBV4-1; clone_size: NA; j_call: TRBJ1-2
cdr3_aa: CSVRNTGQARETQYF; cdr3_nt: TGCAGCGTCCGAAACACCGGACAGGCTCGGGAGACCCAGTACTTC; d_call: TRBD1; v_call: TRBV29-1; clone_size: once; j_call: TRBJ2-5
cdr3_aa: CASSLGTGRYGYTF; cdr3_nt: TGTGCCAGCAGCTTAGGGACAGGGAGATATGGCTACACCTTC; d_call: TRBD1; v_call: TRBV7-9; clone_size: few; j_call: TRBJ1-2
cdr3_aa: CASGLVHPNQPQHF; cdr3_nt: TGTGCTAGTGGTTTGGTACATCCGAATCAGCCCCAGCATTTT; d_call: NA; v_call: TRBV12-5; clone_size: NA; j_call: TRBJ1-5
cdr3_aa: CASSESGTGGETQYF; cdr3_nt: TGCGCCAGCAGTGAGTCCGGGACAGGGGGAGAGACCCAGTACTTC; d_call: TRBD1; v_call: TRBV10-1; clone_size: once; j_call: TRBJ2-5
cdr3_aa: CSAVSGGGPSTEAFF; cdr3_nt: TGCAGCGCCGTTTCCGGGGGGGGGCCGAGTACTGAAGCTTTCTTT; d_call: NA; v_call: TRBV29-1; clone_size: NA; j_call: TRBJ1-1
cdr3_aa: CASSQDYLAYNEQFF; cdr3_nt: TGTGCCAGCAGCCAAGATTACTTAGCCTACAATGAGCAGTTCTTC; d_call: NA; v_call: TRBV14; clone_size: NA; j_call: TRBJ2-1
cdr3_aa: CASSWGESYEQYF; cdr3_nt: TGTGCCAGCAGTTGGGGGGAATCCTACGAGCAGTACTTC; d_call: NA; v_call: TRBV27; clone_size: NA; j_call: TRBJ2-7
cdr3_aa: CASSRLAPGVRETQYF; cdr3_nt: TGTGCCAGCAGCCGTTTAGCCCCAGGGGTTAGAGAGACCCAGTACTTC; d_call: NA; v_call: TRBV7-6; clone_size: NA; j_call: TRBJ2-5
cdr3_aa: CASGVQGRIEAFF; cdr3_nt: TGTGCCAGCGGTGTACAGGGCAGAATTGAAGCTTTCTTT; d_call: NA; v_call: TRBV2; clone_size: NA; j_call: TRBJ1-1
cdr3_aa: CAIRTGTGIDTQYF; cdr3_nt: TGTGCCATCAGGACCGGGACAGGGATCGATACGCAGTATTTT; d_call: TRBD1; v_call: TRBV10-3; clone_size: NA; j_call: TRBJ2-3
cdr3_aa: CASSAGTGASNQPQHF; cdr3_nt: TGTGCCAGCAGCGCTGGGACGGGAGCCAGCAATCAGCCCCAGCATTTT; d_call: NA; v_call: TRBV5-6; clone_size: few; j_call: TRBJ1-5
cdr3_aa: CASSPPGQGPFFTGDGLQDTQYF; cdr3_nt: TGTGCCAGCAGTCCACCGGGACAGGGTCCATTCTTTACAGGGGACGGCTTACAAGATACGCAGTATTTT; d_call: TRBD1; v_call: TRBV27; clone_size: NA; j_call: TRBJ2-3
cdr3_aa: CASSTGVGNTEAFF; cdr3_nt: TGCGCCAGCAGCACAGGGGTTGGGAACACTGAAGCTTTCTTT; d_call: TRBD1; v_call: TRBV5-1; clone_size: NA; j_call: TRBJ1-1
cdr3_aa: CASSEGRDYGYTF; cdr3_nt: TGCGCCAGCAGTGAAGGGCGGGACTATGGCTACACCTTC; d_call: NA; v_call: TRBV10-2; clone_size: NA; j_call: TRBJ1-2
cdr3_aa: CATLGGSSYEQYF; cdr3_nt: TGTGCCACCCTGGGAGGGAGCTCCTACGAGCAGTACTTC; d_call: TRBD2; v_call: TRBV6-5; clone_size: NA; j_call: TRBJ2-7
cdr3_aa: CASSQNRVLSNQPQHF; cdr3_nt: TGTGCCAGCAGTCAGAACAGGGTATTGAGCAATCAGCCCCAGCATTTT; d_call: NA; v_call: TRBV28; clone_size: NA; j_call: TRBJ1-5
cdr3_aa: CATGTGSEKLFF; cdr3_nt: TGTGCCACCGGGACAGGGAGTGAAAAACTGTTTTTT; d_call: TRBD1; v_call: TRBV27; clone_size: NA; j_call: TRBJ1-4
cdr3_aa: CASSALGTGGPYEQYF; cdr3_nt: TGTGCCAGCAGCGCCCTCGGGACAGGGGGGCCCTACGAGCAGTACTTC; d_call: TRBD1; v_call: TRBV11-3; clone_size: NA; j_call: TRBJ2-7
cdr3_aa: CASSPGTSATYEQYF; cdr3_nt: TGCGCCAGCAGCCCCGGGACTAGCGCGACCTACGAGCAGTACTTC; d_call: TRBD2; v_call: TRBV5-1; clone_size: NA; j_call: TRBJ2-7
cdr3_aa: CASRGPRVSYEQYF; cdr3_nt: TGTGCCAGTAGGGGCCCGCGAGTGTCCTACGAGCAGTACTTC; d_call: NA; v_call: TRBV5-8; clone_size: NA; j_call: TRBJ2-7
cdr3_aa: CASSFTADRSYRGYTF; cdr3_nt: TGCGCCAGCAGCTTTACCGCGGACAGGAGCTATCGGGGCTACACCTTC; d_call: TRBD1; v_call: TRBV5-1; clone_size: few; j_call: TRBJ1-2
cdr3_aa: CASSLGGRENIQYF; cdr3_nt: TGCGCCAGCAGCTTGGGCGGGAGGGAAAACATTCAGTACTTC; d_call: TRBD2; v_call: TRBV5-1; clone_size: NA; j_call: TRBJ2-4
cdr3_aa: CASRRAGDSYEQYF; cdr3_nt: TGTGCCAGCAGACGAGCGGGGGATTCATACGAGCAGTACTTC; d_call: TRBD2; v_call: TRBV6-1; clone_size: NA; j_call: TRBJ2-7
cdr3_aa: CASSERVSYNEQFF; cdr3_nt: TGTGCCAGCAGTGAACGGGTATCCTACAATGAGCAGTTCTTC; d_call: NA; v_call: TRBV2; clone_size: NA; j_call: TRBJ2-1
cdr3_aa: CAWSGRQANTFWSGNTIYF; cdr3_nt: TGTGCCTGGAGTGGTCGACAGGCGAATACCTTTTGGTCTGGAAACACCATATATTTT; d_call: NA; v_call: TRBV30; clone_size: NA; j_call: TRBJ1-3
cdr3_aa: CASSQVLVETQYF; cdr3_nt: TGCGCCAGCAGCCAAGTACTCGTAGAGACCCAGTACTTC; d_call: NA; v_call: TRBV4-1; clone_size: NA; j_call: TRBJ2-5
cdr3_aa: CASSLGRGSGGTEQFF; cdr3_nt: TGTGCCAGCAGCTTAGGCCGAGGTAGCGGGGGGACTGAGCAATTCTTC; d_call: TRBD2; v_call: TRBV13; clone_size: NA; j_call: TRBJ2-1
cdr3_aa: CASSLAPPSSNQPQHF; cdr3_nt: TGTGCCAGCAGCCTTGCCCCTCCAAGCTCAAATCAGCCCCAGCATTTT; d_call: NA; v_call: TRBV7-6; clone_size: NA; j_call: TRBJ1-5
cdr3_aa: CASSFGWEGRGEQFF; cdr3_nt: TGTGCCAGCAGTTTTGGGTGGGAGGGCCGTGGTGAGCAGTTCTTC; d_call: TRBD2; v_call: TRBV28; clone_size: NA; j_call: TRBJ2-1
cdr3_aa: CASSPRARGEKLFF; cdr3_nt: TGTGCCAGCTCACCACGGGCCCGGGGTGAAAAACTGTTTTTT; d_call: NA; v_call: TRBV18; clone_size: once; j_call: TRBJ1-4
cdr3_aa: CASSHEMGQNNEQFF; cdr3_nt: TGCGCCAGCAGCCATGAAATGGGACAGAACAATGAGCAGTTCTTC; d_call: TRBD1; v_call: TRBV4-3; clone_size: NA; j_call: TRBJ2-1
cdr3_aa: CASSLTGGFNQPQHF; cdr3_nt: TGTGCCAGCAGTTTAACAGGGGGATTCAATCAGCCCCAGCATTTT; d_call: TRBD1; v_call: TRBV28; clone_size: NA; j_call: TRBJ1-5
cdr3_aa: CASSVSGGAPNEQFF; cdr3_nt: TGTGCCAGCTCTGTTAGCGGGGGGGCCCCCAATGAGCAGTTCTTC; d_call: TRBD2; v_call: TRBV18; clone_size: NA; j_call: TRBJ2-1
cdr3_aa: CATSRSGETQYF; cdr3_nt: TGTGCCACCAGCAGGTCCGGGGAGACCCAGTACTTC; d_call: NA; v_call: TRBV15; clone_size: NA; j_call: TRBJ2-5
cdr3_aa: CASGPPGELFF; cdr3_nt: TGTGCCAGCGGGCCCCCCGGGGAGCTGTTTTTT; d_call: NA; v_call: TRBV6-5; clone_size: NA; j_call: TRBJ2-2
cdr3_aa: CASSRDGQANQPQHF; cdr3_nt: TGTGCCAGCAGTCGGGACGGACAGGCCAATCAGCCCCAGCATTTT; d_call: TRBD1; v_call: TRBV27; clone_size: NA; j_call: TRBJ1-5
cdr3_aa: CASSLAGGYSGNTIYF; cdr3_nt: TGCGCCAGCAGCTTGGCCGGAGGATACTCTGGAAACACCATATATTTT; d_call: NA; v_call: TRBV5-1; clone_size: NA; j_call: TRBJ1-3
cdr3_aa: CASSSTRGGYNEQFF; cdr3_nt: TGTGCCAGCAGCTCGACTAGAGGCGGGTACAATGAGCAGTTCTTC; d_call: NA; v_call: TRBV11-3; clone_size: NA; j_call: TRBJ2-1
cdr3_aa: CASSGAVLNTEAFF; cdr3_nt: TGTGCCAGTAGTGGGGCAGTCCTGAACACTGAAGCTTTCTTT; d_call: NA; v_call: TRBV19; clone_size: once; j_call: TRBJ1-1
cdr3_aa: CASSITASGTYEQYF; cdr3_nt: TGTGCCAGTAGTATTACGGCTAGCGGTACCTACGAGCAGTACTTC; d_call: TRBD2; v_call: TRBV19; clone_size: few; j_call: TRBJ2-7
cdr3_aa: CASRAGQGAWYGYTF; cdr3_nt: TGTGCCAGCAGGGCAGGGCAGGGGGCGTGGTATGGCTACACCTTC; d_call: TRBD1; v_call: TRBV6-5; clone_size: NA; j_call: TRBJ1-2
cdr3_aa: CASSLAAFRASGELFF; cdr3_nt: TGTGCCAGCAGCTTAGCTGCCTTCAGGGCGTCCGGGGAGCTGTTTTTT; d_call: NA; v_call: TRBV7-6; clone_size: NA; j_call: TRBJ2-2
cdr3_aa: CASSRGQANQPQHF; cdr3_nt: TGTGCCAGCAGCCGGGGACAGGCAAATCAGCCCCAGCATTTT; d_call: TRBD1; v_call: TRBV6-6; clone_size: NA; j_call: TRBJ1-5
cdr3_aa: CATRRADYGYTF; cdr3_nt: TGTGCCACCCGGCGGGCCGACTATGGCTACACCTTC; d_call: NA; v_call: TRBV14; clone_size: NA; j_call: TRBJ1-2
cdr3_aa: CASRVSGTYEQYF; cdr3_nt: TGTGCCAGCAGAGTCAGCGGGACCTACGAGCAGTACTTC; d_call: TRBD2; v_call: TRBV27; clone_size: NA; j_call: TRBJ2-7
cdr3_aa: CASSPRIPQTGDEQYF; cdr3_nt: TGTGCCAGCTCACCACGGATACCACAGACAGGTGACGAGCAGTACTTC; d_call: NA; v_call: TRBV18; clone_size: NA; j_call: TRBJ2-7
cdr3_aa: CASSLRSDGGSGNTIYF; cdr3_nt: TGTGCCAGCAGCTTACGATCGGACGGAGGTTCTGGAAACACCATATATTTT; d_call: NA; v_call: TRBV7-6; clone_size: NA; j_call: TRBJ1-3
cdr3_aa: CASIARQGNEKLFF; cdr3_nt: TGTGCCAGTATTGCGAGACAGGGGAATGAAAAACTGTTTTTT; d_call: TRBD1; v_call: TRBV19; clone_size: NA; j_call: TRBJ1-4
cdr3_aa: CASSLSIGVGYNEQFF; cdr3_nt: TGTGCCAGCAGTTTATCGATAGGGGTCGGCTACAATGAGCAGTTCTTC; d_call: NA; v_call: TRBV27; clone_size: NA; j_call: TRBJ2-1
cdr3_aa: CASSLLVGYGTGIPGNTIYF; cdr3_nt: TGTGCCAGCAGCCTACTGGTGGGTTATGGGACAGGGATCCCTGGAAACACCATATATTTT; d_call: TRBD1; v_call: TRBV28; clone_size: NA; j_call: TRBJ1-3
cdr3_aa: CASRGQGSGPQHF; cdr3_nt: TGTGCCAGCAGGGGACAGGGCTCCGGCCCCCAGCATTTT; d_call: TRBD1; v_call: TRBV2; clone_size: NA; j_call: TRBJ1-5
cdr3_aa: CATSGGANYGYTF; cdr3_nt: TGTGCCACCTCAGGGGGCGCGAACTATGGCTACACCTTC; d_call: TRBD1; v_call: TRBV19; clone_size: NA; j_call: TRBJ1-2
cdr3_aa: CASSEARLGGYTF; cdr3_nt: TGTGCCAGCAGTGAAGCACGACTCGGTGGCTACACCTTC; d_call: NA; v_call: TRBV2; clone_size: once; j_call: TRBJ1-2
cdr3_aa: CASSETRQETQYF; cdr3_nt: TGTGCCAGCAGTGAAACTCGACAAGAGACCCAGTACTTC; d_call: NA; v_call: TRBV25-1; clone_size: NA; j_call: TRBJ2-5